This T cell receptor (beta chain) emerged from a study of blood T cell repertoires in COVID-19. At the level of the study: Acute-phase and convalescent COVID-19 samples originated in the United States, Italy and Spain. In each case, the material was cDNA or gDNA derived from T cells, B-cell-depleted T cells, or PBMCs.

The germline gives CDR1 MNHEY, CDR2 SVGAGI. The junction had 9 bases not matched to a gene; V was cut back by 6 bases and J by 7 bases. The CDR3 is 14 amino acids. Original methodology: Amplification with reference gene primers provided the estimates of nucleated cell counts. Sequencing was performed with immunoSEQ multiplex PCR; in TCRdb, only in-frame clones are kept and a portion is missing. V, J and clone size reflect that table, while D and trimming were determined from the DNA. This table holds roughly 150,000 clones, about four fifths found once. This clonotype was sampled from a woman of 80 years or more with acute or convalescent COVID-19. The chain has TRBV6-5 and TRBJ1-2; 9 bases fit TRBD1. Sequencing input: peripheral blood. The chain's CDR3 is CASRPGTGQSGYTF. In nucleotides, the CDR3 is TGTGCCAGCAGACCCGGGACAGGGCAAAGTGGCTACACCTTC.